The source of this TCR beta chain is a study of T cell repertoires in cytomegalovirus infection. Overall study context: It can be stated that public TCR beta signatures indicated CMV infection as well as a matching HLA type. Findings and caveats of the study: Ex vivo responses were dominated by HLA-C-restricted CMV-specific TCR beta clonotypes. Based on cumulative public TCR beta family frequency, carriers of CMV plus the relevant HLA were identified.

Concerning this clonotype itself: What it binds is unknown.

J gave up 0 bases and V 0 bases, and 10 bases lay outside the gene matches. The CDR3 has 18 residues. Germline CDR1 reads DFQATT; CDR2 reads SNEGSKA (reference sequence). TCRdb ran MiXCR on the reads and lists one entry per CDR3 protein. The sample contains some 97,000 distinct CDR3 sequences, more than 20% of which appear only once. The sequencing sample was made of CD8+ T cells from PBMCs. This TCR was sampled from a human donor in good health (CMV status not recorded). Some clones in this sample may be carry-over from other donors' samples. The J gene is TRBJ2-7, the V gene TRBV20-1; 11 bases match TRBD2. The CDR3 sequence: CSARDLGGLAESSYEQYF. The CDR3 nucleotides read TGCAGTGCTAGAGATCTAGGGGGACTAGCGGAAAGCTCCTACGAGCAGTACTTC.